This T cell receptor (beta chain) was profiled in a study of T cell responses to AZD1222 COVID-19 vaccine. Study results and limitations: Regions left unmutated in variants are reportedly the target of nearly half of spike-specific TCRs. At baseline, seropositivity was found in only a handful of AZD1222 recipients. It was only after the peak T cell response that any repertoires were sampled. Two AZD1222 doses significantly raised spike-specific TCR breadth and depth over controls.

Turning to this clone: Its target is not known.

Generated by immunoSEQ multiplex PCR, the TCRdb table keeps only in-frame clones and is missing some. Of 85,000 to 100,000 clones listed, 80% to 95% are singletons. The material sequenced was peripheral blood, taken 28 days after the second AZD1222 dose. This clonotype was sampled from an adult who received the AZD1222 COVID-19 vaccine.

The CDR3 loop is CASGNSGKLADLNTGELFF. DNA of the CDR3: TGTGCCAGCGGGAATTCAGGGAAACTAGCGGATTTAAACACCGGGGAGCTGTTTTTT. V gene TRBV9 combines with J gene TRBJ2-2, with 8 bases matching TRBD2. Germline CDR1 and CDR2: SGDLS and YYNGEE. V gave up 7 bases and J gave up 2 bases; unmatched junction bases: 19. The CDR3 runs 19 residues.